This section outlines one T cell receptor (beta chain) sequence together with its context. These data originate in a study of blood T cell repertoires in COVID-19. Overall study context: The United States, Italy and Spain were the sources of the acute and convalescent COVID-19 samples. Nucleic acid was either cDNA or gDNA, and it came from T cells, B-cell-depleted T cells, or PBMCs.

Recovered status in Cohort 3 required two negative PCRs, clearance, or symptom resolution. This CDR3 has 11 residues. V lost 5 bases and J 4 bases, leaving 6 bases between the germline ends. Germline V lookup: CDR1 SEHNR, CDR2 FQNEAQ (reference sequence). Original processing notes: From reference gene primer amplification, estimates of nucleated cell counts were derived. Assay: immunoSEQ multiplex PCR; the TCRdb copy retains only in-frame clones and omits some. That table supplies the V and J calls and clone size; D and trimming were determined from the DNA. The sample yields 350,000 to 400,000 clones, over 85% seen once.

This receptor was obtained from a woman aged 25 to 45 who had recovered from COVID-19. The rearrangement uses TRBV7-9 and TRBJ2-7; D is undetermined. Sequenced sample: PBMCs or T cells enriched from blood (not recorded which). For the CDR3, the DNA is TGTGCCAGCAGCAATATTTACGAGCAGTACTTC. Translated: CASSNIYEQYF.